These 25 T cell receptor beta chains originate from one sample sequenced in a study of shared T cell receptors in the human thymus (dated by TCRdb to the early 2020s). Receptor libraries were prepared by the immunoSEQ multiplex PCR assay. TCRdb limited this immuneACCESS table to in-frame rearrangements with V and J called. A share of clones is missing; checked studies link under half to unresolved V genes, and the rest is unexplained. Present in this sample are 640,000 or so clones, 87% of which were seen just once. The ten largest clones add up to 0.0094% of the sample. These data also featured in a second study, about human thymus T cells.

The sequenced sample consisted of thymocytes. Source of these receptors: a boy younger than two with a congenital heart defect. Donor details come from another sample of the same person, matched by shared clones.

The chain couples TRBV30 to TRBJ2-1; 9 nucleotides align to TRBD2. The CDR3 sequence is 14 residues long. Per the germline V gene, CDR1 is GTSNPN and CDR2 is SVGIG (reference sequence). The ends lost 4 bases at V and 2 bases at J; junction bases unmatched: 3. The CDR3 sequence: CAWIIAGAYNEQFF. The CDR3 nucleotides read TGTGCCTGGATCATAGCGGGAGCCTACAATGAGCAGTTCTTC.

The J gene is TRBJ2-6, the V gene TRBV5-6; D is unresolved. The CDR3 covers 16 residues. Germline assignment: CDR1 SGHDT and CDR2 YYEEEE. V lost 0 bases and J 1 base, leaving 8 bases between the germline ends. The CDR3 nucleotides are TGTGCCAGCAGCTTGGTCGGCGGTTCTGGGGCCAACGTCCTGACTTTC. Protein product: CASSLVGGSGANVLTF.

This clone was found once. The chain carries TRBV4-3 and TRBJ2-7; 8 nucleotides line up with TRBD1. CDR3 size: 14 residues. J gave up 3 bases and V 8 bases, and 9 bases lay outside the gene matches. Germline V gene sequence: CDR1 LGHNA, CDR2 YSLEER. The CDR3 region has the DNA TGCGCCAGCGCGAGGGTTACAGGGGGCTACGAGCAGTACTTC. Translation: CASARVTGGYEQYF.

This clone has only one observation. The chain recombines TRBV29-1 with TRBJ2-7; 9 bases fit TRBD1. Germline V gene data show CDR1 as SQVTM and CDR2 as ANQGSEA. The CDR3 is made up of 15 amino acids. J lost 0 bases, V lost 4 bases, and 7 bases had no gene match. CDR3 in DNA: TGCAGCGTTGGGGTGGGACAGGGCATCTCCTACGAGCAGTACTTC. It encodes CSVGVGQGISYEQYF.

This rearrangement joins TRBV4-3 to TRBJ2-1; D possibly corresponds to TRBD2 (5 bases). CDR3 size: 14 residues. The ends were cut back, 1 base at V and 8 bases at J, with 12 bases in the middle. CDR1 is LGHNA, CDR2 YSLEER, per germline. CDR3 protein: CASSQGASLDEQFF. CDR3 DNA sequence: TGCGCCAGCAGCCAAGGGGCTAGCCTGGATGAGCAGTTCTTC.

CDR3 nucleotides: TGTGCCAGCTCAGACAGTTCCAAGAGCCCCTCTATCTATGGCTACACCTTC. It codes for CASSDSSKSPSIYGYTF. The chain couples TRBV18 to TRBJ1-2, with D tentatively TRBD1 (5 bases). The CDR3 is made up of 17 amino acids. V dropped 5 bases and J dropped 4 bases, with 23 bases sitting between them. Germline CDR1 reads KGHSH; CDR2 reads LQKENI.

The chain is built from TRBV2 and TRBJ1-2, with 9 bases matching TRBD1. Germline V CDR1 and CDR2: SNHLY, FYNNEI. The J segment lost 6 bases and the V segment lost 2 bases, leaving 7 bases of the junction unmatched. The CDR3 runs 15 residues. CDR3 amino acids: CASSEPGQGLDGYTF. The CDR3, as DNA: TGTGCCAGCAGTGAACCGGGACAGGGTTTGGATGGCTACACCTTC.

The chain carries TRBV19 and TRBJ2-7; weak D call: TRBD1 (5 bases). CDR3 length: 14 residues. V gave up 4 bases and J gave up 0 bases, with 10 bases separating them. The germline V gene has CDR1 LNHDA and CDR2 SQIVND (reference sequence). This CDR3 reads CASSTGPSSYEQYF. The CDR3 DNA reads TGTGCCAGTAGTACAGGGCCGAGCTCCTACGAGCAGTACTTC. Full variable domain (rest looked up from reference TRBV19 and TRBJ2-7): DGGITQSPKYLFRKEGQNVTLSCEQNLNHDAMYWYRQDPGQGLRLIYYSQIVNDFQKGDIAEGYSVSREKKESFPLTVTSAQKNPTAFYLCASSTGPSSYEQYFGPGTRLTVT.

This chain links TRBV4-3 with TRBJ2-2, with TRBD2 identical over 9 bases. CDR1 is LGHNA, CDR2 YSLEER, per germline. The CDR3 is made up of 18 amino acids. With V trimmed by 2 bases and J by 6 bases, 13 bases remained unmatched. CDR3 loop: CASSQYASSGTWAGELFF. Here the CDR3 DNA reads TGCGCCAGCAGCCAATACGCGTCTAGCGGGACTTGGGCCGGGGAGCTGTTTTTT.

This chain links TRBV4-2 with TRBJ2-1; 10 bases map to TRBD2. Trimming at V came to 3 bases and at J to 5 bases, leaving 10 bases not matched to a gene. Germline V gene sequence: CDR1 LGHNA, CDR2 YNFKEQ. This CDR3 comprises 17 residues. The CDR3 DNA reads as TGTGCCAGCAGCCAGGACCCCGGGACTAGCGATCACAATGAGCAGTTCTTC. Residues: CASSQDPGTSDHNEQFF.

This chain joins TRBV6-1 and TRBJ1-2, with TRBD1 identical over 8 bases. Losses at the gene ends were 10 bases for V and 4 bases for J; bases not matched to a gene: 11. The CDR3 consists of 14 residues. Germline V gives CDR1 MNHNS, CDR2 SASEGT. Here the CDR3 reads CAIKKTGDPYGYTF. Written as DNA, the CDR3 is TGTGCCATCAAGAAGACAGGGGATCCCTATGGCTACACCTTC.

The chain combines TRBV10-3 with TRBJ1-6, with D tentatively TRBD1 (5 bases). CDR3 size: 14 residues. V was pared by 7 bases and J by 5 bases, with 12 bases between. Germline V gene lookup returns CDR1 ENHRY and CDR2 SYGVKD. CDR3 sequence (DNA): TGTGCCATCACCGCGACAGACAATAATTCACCCCTCCACTTT. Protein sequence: CAITATDNNSPLHF.

The CDR3 region is CASSLWREGPYEQYF. Written as DNA, the CDR3 is TGTGCCAGCAGTTTATGGCGGGAGGGCCCCTACGAGCAGTACTTC. V is TRBV27 and J is TRBJ2-7; TRBD2 matches at 9 bases. The CDR3 runs to 15 residues. Germline V gene sequence: CDR1 MNHEY, CDR2 SMNVEV (reference sequence). J gave up 2 bases and V 1 base, and 3 bases lay outside the gene matches.

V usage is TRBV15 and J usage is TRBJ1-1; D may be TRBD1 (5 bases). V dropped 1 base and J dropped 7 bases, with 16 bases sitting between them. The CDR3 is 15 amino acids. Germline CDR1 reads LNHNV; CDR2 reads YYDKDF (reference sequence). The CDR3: CATSRGRGKPGEAFF. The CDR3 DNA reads TGTGCCACCAGCAGAGGTCGGGGGAAACCCGGTGAAGCTTTCTTT.

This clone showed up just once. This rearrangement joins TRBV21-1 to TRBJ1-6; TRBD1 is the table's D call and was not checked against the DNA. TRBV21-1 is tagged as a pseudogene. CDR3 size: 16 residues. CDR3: CASSKRGQKEYSPLHF. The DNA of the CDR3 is TGTGCCAGCAGCAAAAGGGGCCAAAAAGAATATTCACCCCTCCACTTT.

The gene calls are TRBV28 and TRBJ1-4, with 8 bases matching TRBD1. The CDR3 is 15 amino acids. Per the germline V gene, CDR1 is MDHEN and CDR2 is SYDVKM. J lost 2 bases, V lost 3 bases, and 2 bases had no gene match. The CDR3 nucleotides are TGTGCCAGCAGTTTCCAGGGGGCGACTAATGAAAAACTGTTTTTT. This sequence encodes CASSFQGATNEKLFF.

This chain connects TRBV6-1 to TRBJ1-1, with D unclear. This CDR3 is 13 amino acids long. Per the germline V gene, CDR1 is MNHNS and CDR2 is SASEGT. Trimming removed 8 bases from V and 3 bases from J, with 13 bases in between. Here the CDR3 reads CASGGGYDTEAFF. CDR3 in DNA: TGTGCCAGCGGTGGAGGCTATGACACTGAAGCTTTCTTT.

The CDR3 loop reads CASSLGQGITHTDTQYF. The CDR3 DNA sequence: TGTGCCAGCAGCTTAGGACAGGGTATCACACACACAGATACGCAGTATTTT. The chain employs TRBV7-2 and TRBJ2-3; TRBD1 matches 7 bases. The V segment lost 1 base and the J segment 2 bases; nucleotides outside the gene matches: 9. CDR1 and CDR2 (germline): SGHTA, FQGNSA. The CDR3 is made up of 17 amino acids.

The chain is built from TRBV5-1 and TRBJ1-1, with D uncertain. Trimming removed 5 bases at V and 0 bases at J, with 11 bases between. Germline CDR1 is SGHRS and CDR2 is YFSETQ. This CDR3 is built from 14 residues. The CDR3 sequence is CASSCCPVNTEAFF. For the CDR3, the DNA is TGCGCCAGCAGTTGCTGTCCAGTGAACACTGAAGCTTTCTTT.

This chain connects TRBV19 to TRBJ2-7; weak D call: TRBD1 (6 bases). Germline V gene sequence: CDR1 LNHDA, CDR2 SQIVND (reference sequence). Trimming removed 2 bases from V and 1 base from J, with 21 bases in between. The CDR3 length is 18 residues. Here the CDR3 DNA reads TGTGCCAGTAGTATACGAACAGGGTCGCTTTGGGGGTCCTACGAGCAGTACTTC. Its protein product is CASSIRTGSLWGSYEQYF.

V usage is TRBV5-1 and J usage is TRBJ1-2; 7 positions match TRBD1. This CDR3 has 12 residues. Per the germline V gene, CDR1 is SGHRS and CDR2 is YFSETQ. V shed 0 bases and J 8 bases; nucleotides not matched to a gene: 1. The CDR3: CASSLAGGGYTF. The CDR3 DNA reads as TGCGCCAGCAGCTTGGCAGGGGGAGGCTACACCTTC.

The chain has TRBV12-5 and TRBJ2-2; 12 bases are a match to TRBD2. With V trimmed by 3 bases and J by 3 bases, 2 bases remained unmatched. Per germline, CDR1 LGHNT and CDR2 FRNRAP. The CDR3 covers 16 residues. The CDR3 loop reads CASGLRLAGDTGELFF. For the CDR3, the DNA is TGTGCTAGTGGTTTAAGACTAGCGGGAGACACCGGGGAGCTGTTTTTT.

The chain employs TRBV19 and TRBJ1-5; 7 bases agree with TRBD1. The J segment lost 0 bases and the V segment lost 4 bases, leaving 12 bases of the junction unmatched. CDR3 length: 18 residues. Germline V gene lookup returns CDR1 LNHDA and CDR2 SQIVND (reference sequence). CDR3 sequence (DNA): TGTGCCAGTAGTAGGGACAGATCTCCCCACAATAGCAATCAGCCCCAGCATTTT. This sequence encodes CASSRDRSPHNSNQPQHF.

The CDR3 sequence is CASSPAVWSYNEQFF. The CDR3 nucleotides read TGTGCCAGCAGCCCCGCGGTGTGGTCCTACAATGAGCAGTTCTTC. The gene calls are TRBV7-6 and TRBJ2-1; no clear D gene. CDR3 size: 15 residues. V gave up 5 bases and J gave up 1 base, with 12 bases separating them. Germline CDR1 is SGHVS and CDR2 is FNYEAQ.

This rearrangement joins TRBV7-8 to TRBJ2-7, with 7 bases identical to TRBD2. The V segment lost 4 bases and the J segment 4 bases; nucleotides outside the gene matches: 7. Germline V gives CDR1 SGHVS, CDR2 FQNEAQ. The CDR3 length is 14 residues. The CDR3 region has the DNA TGTGCCAGCAGCTCGCCCAAGCGGGAATACGAGCAGTACTTC. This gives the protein CASSSPKREYEQYF.